The clone carrying this T cell receptor beta chain was counted at least ten times. What it binds is not known. This sample was taken from a study of neurological immune-mediated disorders. Study-level results: Sharing of CDR3 amino acid sequences among expanded clones across subjects was absent, suggesting private repertoires in all groups.

From the 5' RACE reads, TCRdb called clonotypes with MiXCR, one entry per CDR3 protein. The sample carries nearly 60,000 distinct CDR3 sequences, about 3.3% recorded once. CDR1 and CDR2 from the germline V gene are SQVTM and ANQGSEA. The V gene end was trimmed by 5 bases and the J gene end by 4 bases; junction bases not matched to a gene: 8. The CDR3 has 15 amino acids. Input material: PBMCs. The chain employs TRBV29-1 and TRBJ2-2, with TRBD1 matching 9 bases. This clonotype originated in an older woman with multiple sclerosis. The CDR3 here is CSVTAQGAITGELFF. In DNA, the CDR3 is TGCAGCGTTACCGCACAGGGGGCGATCACCGGGGAGCTGTTTTTT.